This is a list of T cell receptor beta chains from one sample in a study of regulatory T cells in long-lasting Graves disease. From the multiplex PCR reads, TCRdb called clonotypes with MiXCR, one entry per CDR3 protein. The table lists fewer than 650,000 distinct CDR3 sequences, 15% to 20% of them singletons. These data were also reused for a study on T cells in Graves' hyperthyroidism and ophthalmopathy.

The specimen comprised peripheral blood mononuclear cells (PBMCs), sampled at new diagnosis, from a patient treated with antithyroid drugs. The receptors stem from a man aged 18 to 29 with Graves disease. The CDR3 runs from the conserved cysteine through the conserved F or W.

v_call: TRBV11-2; cdr3_aa: CASSLGLAGGLVTQYF
v_call: TRBV5-1; cdr3_aa: CASSTSGTGAETQYF
v_call: TRBV7-9; cdr3_aa: CASSPPTSGGNEQFF
v_call: TRBV7-8; cdr3_aa: CASRRIQGIQYGYTF
v_call: TRBV7-3; cdr3_aa: CASSPSTSSGRYEQYF
v_call: TRBV6-9; cdr3_aa: CASSYSSTVDSNQPQHF
v_call: TRBV27; cdr3_aa: CASSLSGLVSEQFF
v_call: TRBV7-2; cdr3_aa: CASSLALRQFGNNEQFF
v_call: TRBV3-1; cdr3_aa: CASSETGASNQPQHF
v_call: TRBV3-1; cdr3_aa: CASSQAVGLTEAFF
v_call: TRBV5-1; cdr3_aa: CASSLVQGKGNEQFF
v_call: TRBV12-3/TRBV12-4; cdr3_aa: CATKEVRILEQFF
v_call: TRBV10-2; cdr3_aa: CASSIAGASSYEQYF
v_call: TRBV27; cdr3_aa: CASRRQGIGAEAFF
v_call: TRBV27; cdr3_aa: CASSLKGVSSYEQYF
v_call: TRBV11-2; cdr3_aa: CASSLERPGSTGNTIYF